A selection of T cell receptor beta chains follows, all from one sample in a study of response to subunit inactivated influenza vaccine. TCRdb itself ran the RT-PCR reads through MiXCR, one entry per CDR3 protein. The sample consists of fewer than 550,000 distinct CDR3 sequences, about 25% of them appearing once. The material sequenced was CD4+ T cells sorted from PBMCs, taken 5 days after vaccination. These receptors were taken from a man over 45 who received an inactivated influenza vaccine. Both conserved end residues are part of each CDR3. A D gene is named only where the DNA matches it firmly. Rows give clone size only sometimes, using once, few, many, or a class for an expanded clone.

d_gene	len	j_gene	v_gene	abundance	CDR3aa	CDR3nt
-	17	TRBJ2-7	TRBV4-1	few	CASSQEHAGSGMREQYF	TGCGCCAGCAGCCAAGAACATGCGGGGTCGGGTATGAGGGAGCAGTACTTC
-	13	TRBJ1-1	TRBV4-3	many	CASSQEESTEAFF	TGCGCCAGCAGCCAAGAAGAATCCACTGAAGCTTTCTTT
TRBD1	15	TRBJ2-7	TRBV10-3	many	CAISGTGTGAYEQYF	TGTGCCATCAGTGGTACCGGGACAGGGGCTTACGAGCAGTACTTC
-	17	TRBJ2-5	TRBV5-1	-	CASSSIPTSRGQETQYF	TGCGCCAGCAGCTCAATACCAACTTCCAGGGGCCAAGAGACCCAGTACTTC
TRBD1	15	TRBJ2-2	TRBV10-3	once	CAITGTGGAVGELFF	TGTGCCATCACCGGGACAGGGGGCGCAGTCGGGGAGCTGTTTTTT
TRBD1	11	TRBJ1-2	TRBV5-1	-	CASSAGGGYTF	TGCGCCAGCAGTGCAGGGGGTGGCTACACCTTC
-	14	TRBJ1-6	TRBV12-3/TRBV12-4	-	CASSLWGSNSPLHF	TGTGCCAGCAGTTTGTGGGGGAGCAATTCACCCCTCCACTTT
TRBD1	15	TRBJ2-1	TRBV5-1	-	CASSLAGTGGNEQFF	TGCGCCAGCAGCTTGGCCGGGACAGGGGGCAATGAGCAGTTCTTC
TRBD1	14	TRBJ2-5	TRBV4-2	few	CASSSGQGAETQYF	TGTGCCAGCAGTTCGGGACAGGGGGCAGAGACCCAGTACTTC
-	14	TRBJ2-2	TRBV12-3/TRBV12-4	-	CASRQRTAAGELFF	TGTGCCAGCAGGCAACGGACGGCTGCCGGGGAGCTGTTTTTT
-	14	TRBJ2-7	TRBV6-5	-	CASSLHRDLYEQYF	TGTGCCAGCAGTTTACACAGGGATCTGTACGAGCAGTACTTC
TRBD2	15	TRBJ2-7	TRBV9	-	CASSVSPSGSGEQYF	TGTGCCAGCAGCGTAAGTCCTAGCGGGAGTGGCGAGCAGTACTTC
-	13	TRBJ2-3	TRBV6-4	-	CASSETGRAAQYF	TGTGCCAGCAGTGAAACGGGCCGGGCGGCGCAGTATTTT
TRBD1	13	TRBJ2-7	TRBV6-2/TRBV6-3	few	CASRGTGHHEQYF	TGTGCCAGCAGAGGGACAGGGCACCACGAGCAGTACTTC
-	15	TRBJ1-3	TRBV7-9	-	CASSLDLGSGNTIYF	TGTGCCAGCAGCTTAGATCTGGGCTCTGGAAACACCATATATTTT
TRBD2	16	TRBJ2-7	TRBV7-2	-	CASSLDTSGGVYEQYF	TGTGCCAGCAGCTTAGATACTAGCGGGGGGGTCTACGAGCAGTACTTC